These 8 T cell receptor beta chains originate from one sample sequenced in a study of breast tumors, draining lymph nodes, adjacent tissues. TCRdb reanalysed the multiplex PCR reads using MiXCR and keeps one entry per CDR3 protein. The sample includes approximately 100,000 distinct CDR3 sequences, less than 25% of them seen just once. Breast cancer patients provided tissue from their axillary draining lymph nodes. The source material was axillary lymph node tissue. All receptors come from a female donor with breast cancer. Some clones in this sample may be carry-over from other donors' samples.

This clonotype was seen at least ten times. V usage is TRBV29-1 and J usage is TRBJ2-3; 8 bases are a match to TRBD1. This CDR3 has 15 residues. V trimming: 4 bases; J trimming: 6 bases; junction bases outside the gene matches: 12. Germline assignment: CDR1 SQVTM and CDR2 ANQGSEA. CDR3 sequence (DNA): TGCAGCGTTGTCCCCGTGCAGGGGGCAGCTGATACGCAGTATTTT. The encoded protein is CSVVPVQGAADTQYF.

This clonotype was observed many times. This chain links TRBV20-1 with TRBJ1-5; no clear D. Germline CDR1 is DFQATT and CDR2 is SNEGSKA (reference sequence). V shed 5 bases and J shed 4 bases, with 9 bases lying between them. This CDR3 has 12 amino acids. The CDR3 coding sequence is TGCAGTGCTTCCGACGGGAATCAGCCCCAGCATTTT. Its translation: CSASDGNQPQHF.

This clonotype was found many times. This CDR3 is CASSSHGVTYNEQFF. In nucleotides, the CDR3 is TGTGCCAGCAGTTCTCATGGAGTGACCTACAATGAGCAGTTCTTC. This rearrangement joins TRBV12-3 or TRBV12-4 to TRBJ2-1; no clear D. CDR3 length: 15 amino acids. Trimming cost V 4 bases and J 2 bases, with 12 bases left between them.

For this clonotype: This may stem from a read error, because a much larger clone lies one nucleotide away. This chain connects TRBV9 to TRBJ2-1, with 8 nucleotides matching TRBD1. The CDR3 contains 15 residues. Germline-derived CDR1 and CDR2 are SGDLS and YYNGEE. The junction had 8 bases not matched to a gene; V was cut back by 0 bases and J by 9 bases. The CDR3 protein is CASSVEGAGGSEQFF. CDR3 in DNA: TGTGCCAGCAGCGTAGAAGGGGCAGGGGGCAGTGAGCAGTTCTTC. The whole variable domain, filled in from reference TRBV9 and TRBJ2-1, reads DSGVTQTPKHLITATGQRVTLRCSPRSGDLSVYWYQQSLDQGLQFLIQYYNGEERAKGNILERFSAQQFPDLHSELNLSSLELGDSALYFCASSVEGAGGSEQFFGPGTRLTVL.

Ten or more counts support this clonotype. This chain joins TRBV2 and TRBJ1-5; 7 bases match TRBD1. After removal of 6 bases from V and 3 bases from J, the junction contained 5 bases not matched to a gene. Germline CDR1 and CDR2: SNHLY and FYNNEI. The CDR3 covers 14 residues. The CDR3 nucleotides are TGTGCCAGCAGGGGGGGGACAGTCAATCAGCCCCAGCATTTT. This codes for CASRGGTVNQPQHF. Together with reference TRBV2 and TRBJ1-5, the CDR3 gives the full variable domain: EPEVTQTPSHQVTQMGQEVILRCVPISNHLYFYWYRQILGQKVEFLVSFYNNEISEKSEIFDDQFSVERPDGSNFTLKIRSTKLEDSAMYFCASRGGTVNQPQHFGDGTRLSIL.

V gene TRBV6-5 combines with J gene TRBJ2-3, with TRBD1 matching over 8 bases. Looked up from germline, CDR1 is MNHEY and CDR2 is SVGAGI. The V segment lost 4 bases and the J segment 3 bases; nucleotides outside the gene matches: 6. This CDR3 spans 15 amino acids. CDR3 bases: TGTGCCAGCAGTTTCGGAGGACAGGGAACAGATACGCAGTATTTT. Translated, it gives CASSFGGQGTDTQYF.

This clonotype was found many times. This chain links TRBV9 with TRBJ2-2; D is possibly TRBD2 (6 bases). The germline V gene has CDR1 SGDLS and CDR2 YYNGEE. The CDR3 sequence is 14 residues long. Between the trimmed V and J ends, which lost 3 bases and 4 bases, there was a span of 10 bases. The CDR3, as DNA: TGTGCCAGCAGCGCAGGACTAATCACCGGGGAGCTGTTTTTT. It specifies CASSAGLITGELFF.

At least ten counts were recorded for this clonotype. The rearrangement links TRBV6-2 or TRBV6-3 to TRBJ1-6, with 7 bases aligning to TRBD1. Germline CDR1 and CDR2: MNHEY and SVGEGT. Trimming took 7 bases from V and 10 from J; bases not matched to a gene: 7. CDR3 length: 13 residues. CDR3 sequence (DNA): TGTGCCAGCATCCAAGGGACAGAGTCACCCCTCCACTTT. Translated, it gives CASIQGTESPLHF.